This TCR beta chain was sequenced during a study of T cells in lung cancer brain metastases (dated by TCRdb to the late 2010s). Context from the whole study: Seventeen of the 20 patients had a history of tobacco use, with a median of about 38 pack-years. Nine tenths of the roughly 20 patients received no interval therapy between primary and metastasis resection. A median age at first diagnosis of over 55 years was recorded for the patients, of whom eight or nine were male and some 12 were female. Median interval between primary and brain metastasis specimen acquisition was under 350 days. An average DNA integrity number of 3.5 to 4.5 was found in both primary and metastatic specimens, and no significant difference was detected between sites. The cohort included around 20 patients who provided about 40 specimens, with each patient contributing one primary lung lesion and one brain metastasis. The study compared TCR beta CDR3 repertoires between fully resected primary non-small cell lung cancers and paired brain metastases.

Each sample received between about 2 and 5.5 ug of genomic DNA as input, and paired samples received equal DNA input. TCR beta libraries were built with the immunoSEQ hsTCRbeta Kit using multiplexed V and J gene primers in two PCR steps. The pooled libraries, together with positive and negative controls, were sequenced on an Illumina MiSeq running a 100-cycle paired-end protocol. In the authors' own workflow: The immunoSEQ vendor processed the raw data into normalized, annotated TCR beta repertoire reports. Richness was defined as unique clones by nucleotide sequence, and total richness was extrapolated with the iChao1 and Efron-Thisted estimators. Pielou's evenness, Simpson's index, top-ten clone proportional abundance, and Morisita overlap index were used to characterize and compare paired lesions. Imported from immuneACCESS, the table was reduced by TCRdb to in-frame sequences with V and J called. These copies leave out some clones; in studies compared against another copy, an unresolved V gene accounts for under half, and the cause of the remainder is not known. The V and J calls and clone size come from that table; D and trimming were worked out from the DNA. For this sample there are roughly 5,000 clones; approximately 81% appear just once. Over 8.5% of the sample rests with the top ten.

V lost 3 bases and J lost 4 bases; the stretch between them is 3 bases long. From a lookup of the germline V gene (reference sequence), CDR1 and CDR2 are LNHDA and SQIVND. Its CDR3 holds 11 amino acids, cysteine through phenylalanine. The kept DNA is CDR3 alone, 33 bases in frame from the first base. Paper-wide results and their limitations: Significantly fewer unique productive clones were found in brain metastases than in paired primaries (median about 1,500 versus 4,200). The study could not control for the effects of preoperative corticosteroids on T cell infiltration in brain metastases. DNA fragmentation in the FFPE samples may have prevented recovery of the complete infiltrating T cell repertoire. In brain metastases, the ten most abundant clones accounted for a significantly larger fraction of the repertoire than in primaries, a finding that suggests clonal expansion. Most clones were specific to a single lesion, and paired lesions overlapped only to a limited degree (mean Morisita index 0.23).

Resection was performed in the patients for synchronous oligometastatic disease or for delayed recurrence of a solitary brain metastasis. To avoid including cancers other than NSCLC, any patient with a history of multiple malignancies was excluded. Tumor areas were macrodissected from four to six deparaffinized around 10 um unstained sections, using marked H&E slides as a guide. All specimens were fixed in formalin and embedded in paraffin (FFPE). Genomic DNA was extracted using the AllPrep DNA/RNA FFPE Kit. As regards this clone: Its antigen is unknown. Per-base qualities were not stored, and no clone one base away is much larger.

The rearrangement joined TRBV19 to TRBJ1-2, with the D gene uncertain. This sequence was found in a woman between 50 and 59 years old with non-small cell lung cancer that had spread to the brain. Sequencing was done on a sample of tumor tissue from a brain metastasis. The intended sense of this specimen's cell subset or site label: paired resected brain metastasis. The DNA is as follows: TGTGCCAGTAGTATTACCTATGGCTACACCTTC. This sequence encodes CASSITYGYTF.